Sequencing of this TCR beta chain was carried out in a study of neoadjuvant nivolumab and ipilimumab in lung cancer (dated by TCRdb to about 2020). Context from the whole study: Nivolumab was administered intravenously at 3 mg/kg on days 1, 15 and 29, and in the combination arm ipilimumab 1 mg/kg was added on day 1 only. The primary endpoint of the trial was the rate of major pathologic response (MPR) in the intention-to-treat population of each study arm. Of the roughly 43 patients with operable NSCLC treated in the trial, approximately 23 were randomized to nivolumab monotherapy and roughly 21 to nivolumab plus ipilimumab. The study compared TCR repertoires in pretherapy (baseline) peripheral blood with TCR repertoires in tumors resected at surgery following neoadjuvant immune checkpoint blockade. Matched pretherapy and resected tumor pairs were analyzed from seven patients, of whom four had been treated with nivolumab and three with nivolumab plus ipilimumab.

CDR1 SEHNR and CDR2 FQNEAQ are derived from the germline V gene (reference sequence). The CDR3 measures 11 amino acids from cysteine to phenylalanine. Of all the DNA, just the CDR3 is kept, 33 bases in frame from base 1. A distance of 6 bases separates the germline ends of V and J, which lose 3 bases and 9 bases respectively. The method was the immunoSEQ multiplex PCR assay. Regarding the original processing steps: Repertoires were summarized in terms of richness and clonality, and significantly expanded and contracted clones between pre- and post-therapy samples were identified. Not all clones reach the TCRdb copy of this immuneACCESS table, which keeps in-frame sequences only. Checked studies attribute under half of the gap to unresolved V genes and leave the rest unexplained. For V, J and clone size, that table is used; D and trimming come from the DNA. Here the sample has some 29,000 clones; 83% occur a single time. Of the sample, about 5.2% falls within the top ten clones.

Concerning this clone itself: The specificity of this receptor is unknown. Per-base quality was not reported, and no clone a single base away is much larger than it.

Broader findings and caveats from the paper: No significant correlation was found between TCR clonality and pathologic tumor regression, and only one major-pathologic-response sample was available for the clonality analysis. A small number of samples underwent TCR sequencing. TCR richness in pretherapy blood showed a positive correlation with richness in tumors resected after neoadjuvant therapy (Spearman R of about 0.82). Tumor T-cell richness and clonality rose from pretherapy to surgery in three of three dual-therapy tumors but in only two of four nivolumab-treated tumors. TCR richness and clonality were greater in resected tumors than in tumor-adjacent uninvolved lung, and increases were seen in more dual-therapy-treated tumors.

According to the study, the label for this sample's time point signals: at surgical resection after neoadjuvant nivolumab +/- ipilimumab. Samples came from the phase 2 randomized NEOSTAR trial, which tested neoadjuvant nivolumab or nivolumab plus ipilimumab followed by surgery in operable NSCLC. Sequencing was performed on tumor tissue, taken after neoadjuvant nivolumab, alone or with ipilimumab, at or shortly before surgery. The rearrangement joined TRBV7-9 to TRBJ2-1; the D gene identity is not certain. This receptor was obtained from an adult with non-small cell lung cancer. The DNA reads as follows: TGTGCCAGCAGCTTGCCGGGTGAGCAGTTCTTC. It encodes CASSLPGEQFF. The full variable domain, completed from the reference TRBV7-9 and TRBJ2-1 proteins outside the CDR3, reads DTGVSQNPRHKITKRGQNVTFRCDPISEHNRLYWYRQTLGQGPEFLTYFQNEAQLEKSRLLSDRFSAERPKGSFSTLEIQRTEQGDSAMYLCASSLPGEQFFGPGTRLTVL.